What follows are 31 T cell receptor beta chains derived from one specimen sequenced in a study of identical twins. MiXCR, applied by TCRdb to the 5' RACE reads, yields one record per CDR3 protein. Of hundreds of thousands of distinct CDR3 sequences in the sample, roughly 20% were seen once. This sample was also put to use in a study of T cells expressing NK-cell markers.

Sequencing was carried out using PBMCs. These receptors all come from a woman in her late teens or twenties in good health.

This clonotype was found a few times. The rearrangement links TRBV12-3 or TRBV12-4 to TRBJ2-7; TRBD2 agrees at 11 bases. The CDR3 covers 14 residues. V was clipped by 6 bases and J by 4 bases; unmatched bases: 5. The CDR3 loop reads CASRQTSGTYEQYF. CDR3 DNA sequence: TGTGCCAGCAGGCAGACTAGCGGGACATACGAGCAGTACTTC.

The sample holds a few counts of this clonotype. The chain carries TRBV12-3 or TRBV12-4 and TRBJ1-2; D gene ambiguous. Trimming shortened V by 3 bases and J by 7 bases, and 12 bases separated the two germline ends. The CDR3 loop spans 13 amino acids. CDR3: CASSFGVLGGYTF. Written as DNA, the CDR3 is TGTGCCAGCAGTTTTGGGGTTTTGGGTGGCTACACCTTC.

The genes are TRBV11-2 and TRBJ1-1; 9 positions agree with TRBD1. The CDR3 extends over 15 amino acids. Trimming at V came to 0 bases and at J to 7 bases, leaving 6 bases not matched to a gene. The germline V gene encodes CDR1 SGHAT and CDR2 FQNNGV. The chain's CDR3 is CASSLDWDRVNEAFF. In DNA, the CDR3 is TGTGCCAGCAGCTTAGATTGGGACAGGGTTAATGAAGCTTTCTTT.

The chain recombines TRBV6-1 with TRBJ1-1; 7 positions agree with TRBD1. Germline loops: CDR1 MNHNS, CDR2 SASEGT. This CDR3 region has 14 residues. Trimming cost V 5 bases and J 4 bases; bases outside gene matches: 7. The CDR3 DNA is TGTGCCAGCAGTAGCGTACAGGGGTTCACTGAAGCTTTCTTT. Amino acids: CASSSVQGFTEAFF.

The chain carries TRBV10-3 and TRBJ2-1; TRBD2 aligns across 8 bases. Trimming cost V 3 bases and J 7 bases; bases outside gene matches: 14. The CDR3 is 17 amino acids. Germline V gene lookup returns CDR1 ENHRY and CDR2 SYGVKD. Here the CDR3 reads CAISDSPWAGGYNEQFF. CDR3 sequence (DNA): TGTGCCATCAGTGATTCCCCCTGGGCGGGAGGTTATAATGAGCAGTTCTTC.

For the CDR3, the DNA is TGCGCCAGCAGTGCACAGGGGGCCGGCGAGCAGTACTTC. This sequence encodes CASSAQGAGEQYF. The genes are TRBV10-1 and TRBJ2-7, with TRBD1 identical over 9 bases. J lost 6 bases, V lost 4 bases, and 4 bases had no gene match. Germline values: CDR1 WNHNN, CDR2 SYGVQD (reference sequence). The CDR3 loop spans 13 amino acids.

This clonotype was seen repeatedly, ten times or more. CDR3 protein: CSAGASGRTKNIQYF. The DNA for the CDR3 is TGCAGTGCTGGGGCCAGCGGGAGAACCAAAAACATTCAGTACTTC. The chain uses TRBV20-1 and TRBJ2-4; 8 bases are shared with TRBD2. Germline V CDR1 and CDR2: DFQATT, SNEGSKA (reference sequence). V lost 5 bases, J lost 2 bases, and 8 bases stayed unmatched. This CDR3 has 15 residues.

V and J are TRBV5-1 and TRBJ2-1, with D hard to call. This CDR3 contains 13 residues. In germline, CDR1 is SGHRS, CDR2 YFSETQ. Between the trimmed V and J ends, which lost 0 bases and 9 bases, there was a span of 10 bases. The CDR3: CASSLEVASEQFF. The CDR3 region has the DNA TGCGCCAGCAGCTTGGAAGTAGCCAGTGAGCAGTTCTTC.

This clonotype came up a few times. This sequence joins TRBV12-3 or TRBV12-4 and TRBJ2-5, with TRBD2 identical over 8 bases. This CDR3 contains 15 residues. The V gene end was trimmed by 5 bases and the J gene end by 5 bases; junction bases not matched to a gene: 10. CDR3 region: CASSLPGTSSETQYF. For the CDR3, the DNA is TGTGCCAGCAGTCTGCCCGGGACTAGTAGCGAGACCCAGTACTTC.

The chain couples TRBV7-2 to TRBJ2-7; 11 bases align to TRBD2. Germline V gives CDR1 SGHTA, CDR2 FQGNSA. The CDR3 sequence is 15 residues long. The junction had 6 bases not matched to a gene; V was cut back by 5 bases and J by 3 bases. The CDR3 protein is CASSPSGLAVYEQYF. CDR3 nucleotide sequence: TGTGCCAGCAGCCCTTCGGGACTAGCGGTCTACGAGCAGTACTTC.

The V and J genes are TRBV6-1 and TRBJ1-4, with 9 bases that match TRBD1. Germline V gene sequence: CDR1 MNHNS, CDR2 SASEGT. V lost 5 bases to trimming and J lost 8 bases; unmatched junction nucleotides: 9. The CDR3 has 15 amino acids. CDR3 protein: CASSRRGTGPEKLFF. Here the CDR3 DNA reads TGTGCCAGCAGTCGGCGGGGGACAGGGCCAGAAAAACTGTTTTTT.

The V and J genes are TRBV7-9 and TRBJ2-3, with D possibly being TRBD2 (6 bases). The CDR3 has 15 amino acids. V shed 10 bases and J shed 6 bases, with 23 bases lying between them. Germline lookup yields CDR1 SEHNR and CDR2 FQNEAQ (reference sequence). CDR3: CATTMGGESGDTQYF. The DNA for the CDR3 is TGTGCCACCACGATGGGCGGGGAAAGCGGGGATACGCAGTATTTT. The full variable domain, in which reference TRBV7-9 and TRBJ2-3 provide the parts outside the CDR3, is DTGVSQNPRHKITKRGQNVTFRCDPISEHNRLYWYRQTLGQGPEFLTYFQNEAQLEKSRLLSDRFSAERPKGSFSTLEIQRTEQGDSAMYLCATTMGGESGDTQYFGPGTRLTVL.

V and J are TRBV10-3 and TRBJ1-1; D remains unclear. Trimming removed 11 bases from V and 2 bases from J, with 21 bases in between. The CDR3 runs 15 residues. CDR1 and CDR2 (germline): ENHRY, SYGVKD. CDR3 sequence: CASKIRGLNNTEAFF. The CDR3 coding sequence is TGTGCCTCAAAGATCCGAGGGTTGAACAACACTGAAGCTTTCTTT.

The chain is built from TRBV7-9 and TRBJ1-2; D unclear. The germline V gene encodes CDR1 SEHNR and CDR2 FQNEAQ (reference sequence). V lost 3 bases and J lost 10, with 12 bases in between. The CDR3 spans 12 residues. CDR3 amino acids: CASSFGLSYYTF. CDR3 DNA sequence: TGTGCCAGCAGCTTCGGACTGTCCTACTACACCTTC.

This clonotype was counted between two and nine times. The V gene is TRBV20-1, the J gene TRBJ2-3; D perhaps matches TRBD2 (5 bases). Per the germline V gene, CDR1 is DFQATT and CDR2 is SNEGSKA (reference sequence). The CDR3 is 16 residues long. Trimming took off 1 base at V and 0 bases at J, with 14 bases between the two ends. In nucleotides, the CDR3 is TGCAGTGCTAGAGCCCCCCCGGGGATGAGCACAGATACGCAGTATTTT. Translated: CSARAPPGMSTDTQYF.

This clonotype showed up just a few times. The rearrangement joins TRBV30 to TRBJ2-1, with 12 bases matching TRBD2. The ends lost 6 bases at V and 9 bases at J; junction bases unmatched: 9. The CDR3 length is 14 residues. Germline V CDR1 and CDR2: GTSNPN, SVGIG (reference sequence). The CDR3 reads CACLTSGSSGEQFF. CDR3 sequence (DNA): TGTGCCTGCCTGACTAGCGGGAGCTCCGGTGAGCAGTTCTTC.

This clonotype was recorded a few times. The chain has TRBV7-8 and TRBJ2-2, with D perhaps TRBD2 (6 bases). CDR3 length: 15 residues. Germline lookup yields CDR1 SGHVS and CDR2 FQNEAQ. Deletions cut 4 bases from V and 6 bases from J, with 15 bases between. CDR3 loop: CASSSLGGDAGELFF. CDR3 coding DNA: TGTGCCAGCAGCTCGCTCGGGGGAGACGCCGGGGAGCTGTTTTTT.

This clonotype was seen a handful of times. The V gene is TRBV28, the J gene TRBJ2-3; TRBD2 aligns across 7 bases. The CDR3 totals 17 residues. The V gene end was trimmed by 5 bases and the J gene end by 4 bases; junction bases not matched to a gene: 15. In germline, CDR1 is MDHEN, CDR2 SYDVKM. The CDR3 bases are TGTGCCAGCAGTCCACCCCGCGGCGGGGGAAAGCCAGATACGCAGTATTTT. Amino acid sequence: CASSPPRGGGKPDTQYF.

This clonotype was seen more than once but under ten times. The V gene is TRBV20-1, the J gene TRBJ1-1; the D gene is possibly TRBD1 (5 bases). Germline lookup yields CDR1 DFQATT and CDR2 SNEGSKA (reference sequence). The CDR3 consists of 13 residues. V was trimmed by 1 base and J by 2 bases, leaving 8 bases between them. CDR3 sequence reads: CSARVQGNTEAFF. The CDR3 region has the DNA TGCAGTGCTAGAGTGCAGGGAAACACTGAAGCTTTCTTT.

As concerns this clonotype: A junction end diverges from the germline sequence, so it may reflect a read error. The chain has TRBV29-1 and TRBJ2-1; tentatively, D is TRBD1 or TRBD2 (6 bases each). CDR3 size: 13 residues. In germline, CDR1 is SQVTM, CDR2 ANQGSEA. CDR3 sequence (DNA): TGCAGCGTTGAAATTCAGGACAGTGGGACTCGGATCTTC. It codes for CSVEIQDSGTRIF.

This clonotype was seen a few times. The chain employs TRBV20-1 and TRBJ2-7; 7 bases agree with TRBD2. With V trimmed by 4 bases and J by 3 bases, 6 bases remained unmatched. Per germline, CDR1 DFQATT and CDR2 SNEGSKA (reference sequence). The CDR3 contains 13 residues. The chain's CDR3 is CSATSGIFYEQYF. The CDR3 DNA reads as TGCAGTGCTACTAGCGGAATATTCTACGAGCAGTACTTC.

In this sample, this clonotype turned up a few times. In nucleotides, the CDR3 is TGTGCCAGCAGTACCGGACGGATGAACACTGAAGCTTTCTTT. This encodes CASSTGRMNTEAFF. V and J are TRBV12-3 or TRBV12-4 and TRBJ1-1; D call uncertain. The germline V and J ends were trimmed by 5 bases and 0 bases, with 10 bases remaining between them. The CDR3 length is 14 residues.

This clonotype was observed a few times. This chain links TRBV12-3 or TRBV12-4 with TRBJ2-1; D is possibly TRBD1 (5 bases). The V end lost 5 bases, the J end lost 13 bases, and 21 bases lay between the germline ends. The CDR3 extends over 14 amino acids. CDR3 amino acids: CASSPPTTASRQFF. The DNA for the CDR3 is TGTGCCAGCAGTCCTCCCACGACAGCGTCTAGACAGTTCTTC.

Only a few counts were recorded for this clonotype. The gene calls are TRBV29-1 and TRBJ1-2, with D unclear. This CDR3 comprises 14 residues. Trimming removed 3 bases at V and 5 bases at J, with 16 bases between. Germline V gene lookup returns CDR1 SQVTM and CDR2 ANQGSEA. DNA of the CDR3: TGCAGCGTTGAGCTCAGCGGCTACTTTTATGGCTACACCTTC. Amino acid sequence: CSVELSGYFYGYTF.

The chain is built from TRBV12-3 or TRBV12-4 and TRBJ1-2; D remains ambiguous. The CDR3 consists of 11 residues. Deletions cut 2 bases from V and 12 bases from J, with 10 bases between. Here the CDR3 reads CASSLRSAHTF. CDR3 DNA sequence: TGTGCCAGCAGTTTACGCAGCGCCCACACCTTC.

This sequence joins TRBV12-3 or TRBV12-4 and TRBJ2-1; 12 bases fit TRBD2. The CDR3 loop spans 17 amino acids. The V and J ends lost 3 bases and 9 bases, in that order; junction bases with no gene match: 12. In DNA, the CDR3 is TGTGCCAGCAGTTTCATTGTTCTAGCGGGGGGGCAGGGTGAGCAGTTCTTC. Protein: CASSFIVLAGGQGEQFF.

This clonotype occurred a few times. The genes are TRBV7-2 and TRBJ2-2, with 7 nucleotides matching TRBD2. The CDR3 is 16 amino acids. CDR1 is SGHTA and CDR2 is FQGNSA in the germline V gene. J gave up 7 bases and V 8 bases, and 16 bases lay outside the gene matches. CDR3 in DNA: TGTGCCAGCGTATTCTCTCCTCGGACTAGTAGCGGGGAGCTGTTTTTT. Translation gives CASVFSPRTSSGELFF.

This clonotype was picked up a small number of times. V usage is TRBV5-1 and J usage is TRBJ2-2; 9 bases map to TRBD2. The CDR3 runs 16 residues. In germline, CDR1 is SGHRS, CDR2 YFSETQ. V trimming: 3 bases; J trimming: 4 bases; junction bases outside the gene matches: 7. This CDR3 is CASSWGTSKTTGELFF. The CDR3 DNA reads as TGCGCCAGCAGCTGGGGGACTAGCAAAACCACCGGGGAGCTGTTTTTT.

A few counts support this clonotype. CDR3 region: CASSRQGTGFGGYTF. In DNA, the CDR3 is TGTGCCAGCAGCCGCCAGGGGACAGGGTTTGGTGGCTACACCTTC. The chain combines TRBV5-5 with TRBJ1-2; TRBD1 matches 9 bases. With 4 bases clipped from V and 7 bases from J, the junction kept 11 bases outside the gene matches. The CDR3 extends over 15 amino acids. The germline gives CDR1 SGHKS, CDR2 YYEKEE (reference sequence).

The chain couples TRBV20-1 to TRBJ2-5; D perhaps matches TRBD2 (8 bases). CDR3 length: 17 residues. Germline V CDR1 and CDR2: DFQATT, SNEGSKA (reference sequence). The CDR3 DNA reads as TGCACCAGCAGGGGGGTCGGGGGGGCCGTTCATCCAGAGACCCAGTACTTC. Encoded protein: CTSRGVGGAVHPETQYF.

In this sample, this clonotype turned up a few times. V and J are TRBV29-1 and TRBJ1-2, with D perhaps matching TRBD1 (5 bases). The CDR3 has 13 residues. The V end lost 4 bases, the J end lost 0 bases, and 9 bases lay between the germline ends. CDR1 is SQVTM, CDR2 ANQGSEA, per germline. DNA for the CDR3: TGCAGCGTTGCGACAGATCCTAACTATGGCTACACCTTC. Amino acid sequence: CSVATDPNYGYTF.